The rows below give T cell receptor beta chains drawn from one sample of a study of Ad26.COV2.S vaccination and SARS-CoV-2 variants. Data came from immunoSEQ multiplex PCR; TCRdb stores just in-frame clones and leaves some out. Of about half a million clones listed, 70% to 90% are singletons. The source material was peripheral blood, sampled in a trial of Ad26.COV2.S vaccine versus placebo. These TCRs come from a person aged 18-65 years who received the Ad26.COV2.S COVID-19 vaccine or a placebo. CDR3s leave out the opening cysteine and the closing phenylalanine or tryptophan.

V	CDR3
TRBV30	AHRLRSGGEQF
TRBV5-1	ASRRTGQETQY
TRBV5-1	ASSPEAVLTGELF
TRBV29-1	SVGEQGAVNYGYT
TRBV18	ASSPPAGLYNEQF
TRBV30	AWSVGTGGSEQY
TRBV7-2	ASSLVPAGLSYEQY
TRBV7-2	ASSSIDRGGEQY
TRBV27	ASSLGGHHNQPQH
TRBV14	ASSPQLGLAGLGEQY
TRBV12-3/TRBV12-4	ASSLDPGRAF
TRBV11-2	ASSPSLTLLGYGYT
TRBV4-1	ASGWGDEGNTEAF
TRBV19	ASSIGGSGPYEQY
TRBV15	ATSRVGSSGGIGDTQY
TRBV6-5	ASSYSGASYGYT